The rows below give T cell receptor beta chains drawn from one sample of a study of PD-L1 blockade in urothelial cancer. Sequenced by immunoSEQ multiplex PCR; TCRdb stores in-frame clones only, minus some. The table lists fewer than 130,000 clones, around 82% of them singletons. Sequences were derived from PBMCs, sampled around atezolizumab (anti-PD-L1) treatment. The receptor source for this set is a man aged 50-59 years with urothelial cancer. Each CDR3 is given without its conserved first and last residue. The order of the fields is V gene, J gene, clone size, CDR3 protein. Not all rows give a size; the values are once, few, many and, for expanded clones, a class.

TRBV5-8	TRBJ2-2	-	ASRFHTGLKNTGELF
TRBV5-1	TRBJ2-1	-	ASSPAVAYDEQF
TRBV27	TRBJ2-2	-	ASSLSGHVTGELF
TRBV19	TRBJ1-1	few	ASSLSAGGGTEAF
TRBV29-1	TRBJ1-1	many	SVVWTPNTEAF
TRBV28	TRBJ1-2	-	ASSYSGAQIGGYT
TRBV5-1	TRBJ2-1	-	ASSFTGAYNEQF
TRBV28	TRBJ2-5	-	ASSLWTAMYQETQY
TRBV6-6	TRBJ2-1	-	ASSLGGEQF
TRBV5-1	TRBJ1-1	-	ASSSGGRANTEAF
TRBV5-6	TRBJ2-1	-	ASNSGSGDNEQF
TRBV30	TRBJ2-3	-	AWSFTGVDTQY
TRBV28	TRBJ2-7	few	ASRLGQFYEQY
TRBV2	TRBJ1-5	-	ASRGSTGNSNQPQH
TRBV7-2	TRBJ2-3	-	ASSLGWEDADTQY
TRBV6-6	TRBJ1-1	-	ASSWGRNTEAF
TRBV10-3	TRBJ1-6	-	ATTQDSYNSPLH